One sample yielded the 26 T cell receptor beta chains listed below, sequenced in a study of shared clonotypes between healthy human individuals. Method: immunoSEQ multiplex PCR; TCRdb's copy keeps in-frame clones and lacks some. The table lists millions of clones, 95% of them singletons. The sequencing input was naive CD4+ T cells sorted from blood. The sample's subset: CD45RA+ positively selected. The receptors derive from a man aged 18-30 years in good health.

V and J are TRBV5-1 and TRBJ2-7; TRBD2 matches 8 bases. V was clipped by 0 bases and J by 0 bases; unmatched bases: 2. The CDR3 runs to 15 residues. Germline V gives CDR1 SGHRS, CDR2 YFSETQ. This chain's CDR3 is CASSLGSGDSYEQYF. In DNA form, the CDR3 reads TGCGCCAGCAGCTTGGGTAGCGGGGACTCCTACGAGCAGTACTTC.

This chain links TRBV7-9 with TRBJ2-7; possible D gene TRBD2, 6 bases. This CDR3 has 11 residues. Trimming stripped 5 bases from V and 9 bases from J, with 11 bases between. Germline V CDR1 and CDR2: SEHNR, FQNEAQ (reference sequence). CDR3 loop: CASSLEGPQYF. CDR3 DNA: TGTGCCAGCAGCCTGGAGGGGCCGCAGTACTTC.

As regards this clone: This CDR3 is also generated by other DNA sequences in the sample. The CDR3 DNA follows: TGTGCCAGCAGGCGGGGGTCAGATACGCAGTATTTT. Translation: CASRRGSDTQYF. V and J are TRBV6-5 and TRBJ2-3; TRBD2 agrees at 7 bases. The V segment lost 6 bases and the J segment 4 bases; nucleotides outside the gene matches: 1. The CDR3 has 12 amino acids. Germline CDR1 MNHEY, CDR2 SVGAGI.

The gene calls are TRBV18 and TRBJ2-6; D remains unclear. Per germline, CDR1 KGHSH and CDR2 LQKENI. The CDR3 runs to 17 residues. Trimming removed 3 bases at V and 0 bases at J, with 12 bases between. As DNA, the CDR3 is TGTGCCAGCTCACCCTCCCACATCGGCTCTGGGGCCAACGTCCTGACTTTC. The encoded protein is CASSPSHIGSGANVLTF.

The chain links TRBV18 to TRBJ2-1; no firm D call. V lost 3 bases, J lost 7 bases, and 10 bases lay in between. The CDR3 is made up of 13 amino acids. CDR1 is KGHSH, CDR2 LQKENI, per germline. The CDR3: CASSPTTVNEQFF. In nucleotides, the CDR3 is TGTGCCAGCTCACCTACGACGGTAAATGAGCAGTTCTTC. Full variable domain (remainder filled in from reference TRBV18 and TRBJ2-1): NAGVMQNPRHLVRRRGQEARLRCSPMKGHSHVYWYRQLPEEGLKFMVYLQKENIIDESGMPKERFSAEFPKEGPSILRIQQVVRGDSAAYFCASSPTTVNEQFFGPGTRLTVL.

The J gene is TRBJ2-7, the V gene TRBV7-2; 10 nucleotides align to TRBD2. Trimming removed 7 bases from V and 2 bases from J; junction bases left unmatched: 8. This CDR3 is built from 15 residues. Looked up from germline, CDR1 is SGHTA and CDR2 is FQGNSA. The CDR3 DNA reads TGTGCCAGCACCCCAGCTAGCGGGGGTACCTACGAGCAGTACTTC. Encoded protein: CASTPASGGTYEQYF.

About this clone: The same CDR3 can be traced to other DNA sequences in this sample. The rearrangement joins TRBV6-1 to TRBJ1-4; 7 bases are a match to TRBD1. CDR1 and CDR2 from the germline V gene are MNHNS and SASEGT. The V and J ends lost 2 bases and 8 bases, in that order; junction bases with no gene match: 5. The CDR3 runs 14 residues. CDR3 loop: CASSERGRGEKLFF. The CDR3, as DNA: TGTGCCAGCAGTGAAAGGGGGCGCGGGGAAAAACTGTTTTTT.

The J gene is TRBJ1-4, the V gene TRBV27, with D hard to call. Germline loops: CDR1 MNHEY, CDR2 SMNVEV (reference sequence). V shed 8 bases and J shed 3 bases, with 16 bases lying between them. This CDR3 comprises 15 residues. CDR3 sequence: CASATRGQPNEKLFF. In nucleotides, the CDR3 is TGTGCCAGCGCCACGCGGGGTCAGCCTAATGAAAAACTGTTTTTT.

This chain links TRBV19 with TRBJ1-4; a weak D match, TRBD1 (5 bases). This CDR3 region has 15 residues. V was trimmed by 3 bases and J by 1 base, leaving 9 bases between them. CDR1 is LNHDA, CDR2 SQIVND, per germline (reference sequence). In nucleotides, the CDR3 is TGTGCCAGTAGTATGGCGGGGCAAACTAATGAAAAACTGTTTTTT. Translation: CASSMAGQTNEKLFF. The variable domain in full, with the rest retrieved from reference TRBV19 and TRBJ1-4, is DGGITQSPKYLFRKEGQNVTLSCEQNLNHDAMYWYRQDPGQGLRLIYYSQIVNDFQKGDIAEGYSVSREKKESFPLTVTSAQKNPTAFYLCASSMAGQTNEKLFFGSGTQLSVL.

V usage is TRBV30 and J usage is TRBJ2-2; tentative D call: TRBD1 (6 bases). V lost 4 bases and J lost 3, with 12 bases in between. Germline-derived CDR1 and CDR2 are GTSNPN and SVGIG (reference sequence). There are 14 residues in the CDR3. The CDR3 nucleotides read TGTGCCTGGAACAAGGGGGTTGACACCGGGGAGCTGTTTTTT. This translates into CAWNKGVDTGELFF.

V usage is TRBV7-2 and J usage is TRBJ2-1, with TRBD2 matching over 11 bases. CDR1 is SGHTA and CDR2 is FQGNSA in the germline V gene. The CDR3 consists of 15 residues. V lost 5 bases to trimming and J lost 6 bases; unmatched junction nucleotides: 6. CDR3 sequence reads: CASSITSGSSNEQFF. The DNA of the CDR3 is TGTGCCAGCAGCATTACTAGCGGGAGCAGCAATGAGCAGTTCTTC.

This chain uses TRBV18 with TRBJ2-7, with TRBD1 matching over 7 bases. CDR1 is KGHSH, CDR2 LQKENI, per germline. The V gene end was trimmed by 3 bases and the J gene end by 2 bases; junction bases not matched to a gene: 7. This CDR3 region has 15 residues. CDR3 in DNA: TGTGCCAGCTCACCCGAGACAGGGCGGACCTACGAGCAGTACTTC. It specifies CASSPETGRTYEQYF.

This chain connects TRBV30 to TRBJ1-2; D perhaps matches TRBD1 (5 bases). CDR1 is GTSNPN, CDR2 SVGIG, per germline (reference sequence). V lost 0 bases to trimming and J lost 7 bases, with 12 bases between them. The CDR3 covers 13 residues. This CDR3 is CAWSVRQGGGYTF. DNA for the CDR3: TGTGCCTGGAGTGTACGGCAGGGCGGTGGCTACACCTTC.

V is TRBV5-8 and J is TRBJ1-5; a weak D match, TRBD1 (5 bases). CDR1 is SGHTS and CDR2 is YDEGEE in the germline V gene. The V end lost 4 bases, the J end lost 0 bases, and 20 bases lay between the germline ends. This CDR3 has 18 amino acids. The CDR3 bases are TGTGCCAGCAGCGCGTACGCGGGACTCATCTTTAGCAATCAGCCCCAGCATTTT. Protein product: CASSAYAGLIFSNQPQHF.

The chain combines TRBV6-6 with TRBJ2-7; 8 bases fit TRBD2. The CDR3 is 13 residues long. The trim removed 6 bases at V and 6 bases at J, leaving 7 bases unmatched. The V gene's germline CDR1 is MNHNY and CDR2 SVGAGI (reference sequence). CDR3 residues: CASSPAGGAEQYF. For the CDR3, the DNA is TGTGCCAGCAGCCCGGCGGGAGGAGCCGAGCAGTACTTC.

This clone came up once. This specimen includes other DNA sequences encoding the same CDR3. The CDR3 DNA reads TGTGCCAGCAGCTTGGCCGCAGGCTACGAGCAGTACTTC. As protein: CASSLAAGYEQYF. J is TRBJ2-7 and V is TRBV5-6; the D is unclear. Looked up from germline, CDR1 is SGHDT and CDR2 is YYEEEE. V was clipped by 0 bases and J by 3 bases, with 7 bases between them. The CDR3 has 13 residues.

This clone came up many times. The conserved final phenylalanine or tryptophan is absent from the CDR3, which likely points to a read error. The DNA is left out, because the CDR3 cannot be placed on it with certainty; the CDR3 is given as TCRdb lists it. The V gene is TRBV5-8, the J gene TRBJ2-7; TRBD2 is the table's D call and was not checked against the DNA. Germline V gene lookup returns CDR1 SGHTS and CDR2 YDEGEE. Counting both end residues, the CDR3 totals 15 amino acids. The CDR3 spells CASSLSGASGRADVI.

The V call is TRBV14, the J call TRBJ2-1, with 13 bases aligning to TRBD2. V shed 3 bases and J 9 bases; nucleotides not matched to a gene: 8. The CDR3 totals 16 residues. Germline CDR1 and CDR2: SGHDN and FVKESK. This CDR3 reads CASSHTTSGRYGEQFF. CDR3 bases: TGTGCCAGCAGCCATACGACTAGCGGGAGGTATGGTGAGCAGTTCTTC.

The V call is TRBV5-6, the J call TRBJ2-5; 8 bases fit TRBD1. Germline V gene lookup returns CDR1 SGHDT and CDR2 YYEEEE. The CDR3 extends over 14 amino acids. Losses at the gene ends were 0 bases for V and 5 bases for J; bases not matched to a gene: 3. This CDR3 is CASSLGQGSETQYF. The CDR3, as DNA: TGTGCCAGCAGCTTGGGACAGGGGAGCGAGACCCAGTACTTC.

The chain couples TRBV7-9 to TRBJ1-6, with D possibly matching TRBD1 (6 bases). The CDR3 contains 15 residues. From germline, CDR1 is SEHNR and CDR2 FQNEAQ (reference sequence). V was clipped by 3 bases and J by 9 bases, with 15 bases between them. The CDR3 region has the DNA TGTGCCAGCAGCTTGGTTGCCGGGGGCAGTTCACCCCTCCACTTT. Protein: CASSLVAGGSSPLHF.

This clone was counted a single time. The sample carries other DNA sequences with the same CDR3. The gene calls are TRBV9 and TRBJ1-5; 7 bases map to TRBD1. The J segment lost 5 bases and the V segment lost 0 bases, leaving 2 bases of the junction unmatched. The CDR3 has 14 residues. Germline V gene lookup returns CDR1 SGDLS and CDR2 YYNGEE. The CDR3 loop is CASSVGQGDQPQHF. Written as DNA, the CDR3 is TGTGCCAGCAGCGTAGGACAGGGTGATCAGCCCCAGCATTTT.

The gene calls are TRBV9 and TRBJ1-4, with TRBD1 as a possible D gene (5 bases). Trimming took 5 bases from V and 8 from J, leaving 19 bases between them. Germline V CDR1 and CDR2: SGDLS, YYNGEE. The CDR3 extends over 15 amino acids. The CDR3 loop reads CASSDGTAGEEKLFF. Written as DNA, the CDR3 is TGTGCCAGCAGTGACGGGACGGCCGGGGAGGAAAAACTGTTTTTT.

The table lists this clone with a count of one. This chain links TRBV7-9 with TRBJ1-4; D gene ambiguous. The CDR3 is made up of 15 amino acids. Trimming removed 5 bases from V and 0 bases from J, with 10 bases in between. Germline V lookup: CDR1 SEHNR, CDR2 FQNEAQ (reference sequence). The CDR3 loop reads CASSIQQTTNEKLFF. CDR3 coding DNA: TGTGCCAGCAGCATCCAACAGACAACTAATGAAAAACTGTTTTTT.

On this clone itself: Its ends do not fully match the called genes, so a read error is possible. This chain connects TRBV7-7 to TRBJ1-1; unclear D gene. The CDR3 is 13 residues long. Germline CDR1 reads SSHAT; CDR2 reads FNYEAQ (reference sequence). The CDR3: CASSSAMNTEAFF. The CDR3 DNA reads as TGTGCTAGCAGCTCTGCCATGAACACTGAAGCTTTCTTT.

J is TRBJ2-1 and V is TRBV11-3; 9 nucleotides align to TRBD2. This CDR3 is built from 15 residues. CDR1 is SGHNT, CDR2 YENEEA, per germline. V was clipped by 3 bases and J by 1 base; unmatched bases: 1. The CDR3: CASSFSGGSYNEQFF. The CDR3 DNA reads as TGTGCCAGCAGCTTCAGCGGGGGGTCCTACAATGAGCAGTTCTTC.

The rearrangement uses TRBV2 and TRBJ1-1; 7 bases agree with TRBD1. The CDR3 runs to 13 residues. Germline CDR1 reads SNHLY; CDR2 reads FYNNEI. Germline trimming cut 8 bases from V and 8 bases from J; bases unmatched to any gene: 11. CDR3 bases: TGTGCCAGCCCTTCAACAGGGGTTAACGAAGCTTTCTTT. Its translation is CASPSTGVNEAFF.